This TCR beta chain was identified in a study of blood T cell repertoires in COVID-19. Across the whole study: Acute and convalescent COVID-19 samples came from the United States, Italy and Spain. The analysed material was cDNA or gDNA that came from T cells, B-cell-depleted T cells, or PBMCs.

Per the authors' pipeline: Counts of nucleated cells, estimated from reference gene primer amplification, were obtained. The repertoire was sequenced with immunoSEQ multiplex PCR; TCRdb's copy has only in-frame clones and lacks some. That table gives V, J and clone size, and the DNA gave D and trimming. The sample includes 90,000 to 140,000 clones, approximately 80% of them seen just once. Sequencing was done on a sample of peripheral blood. The TCR originated in a woman older than 75 with acute or convalescent COVID-19.

CDR3 amino acids: CATTGQGDTGELFF. The CDR3 region has the DNA TGTGCCACCACGGGACAGGGGGACACCGGGGAGCTGTTTTTT. The rearrangement links TRBV24-1 to TRBJ2-2; 11 nucleotides agree with TRBD1. The CDR3 has 14 residues. The germline V gene has CDR1 KGHDR and CDR2 SFDVKD. The J segment lost 3 bases and the V segment lost 8 bases, leaving 1 base of the junction unmatched.